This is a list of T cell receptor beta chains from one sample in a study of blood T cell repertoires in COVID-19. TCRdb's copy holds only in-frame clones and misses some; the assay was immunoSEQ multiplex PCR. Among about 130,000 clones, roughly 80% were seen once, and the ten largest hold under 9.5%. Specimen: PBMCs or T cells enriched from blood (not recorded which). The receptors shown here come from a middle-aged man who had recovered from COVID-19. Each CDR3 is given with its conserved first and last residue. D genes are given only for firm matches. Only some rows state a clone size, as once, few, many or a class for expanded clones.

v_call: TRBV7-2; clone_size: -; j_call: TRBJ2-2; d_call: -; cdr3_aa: CASSLTGASVVGELFF; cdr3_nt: TGTGCCAGCAGCCTAACAGGGGCTAGCGTGGTCGGGGAGCTGTTTTTT
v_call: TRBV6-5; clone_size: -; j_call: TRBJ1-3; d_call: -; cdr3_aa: CASSYSGGGGTIYF; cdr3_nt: TGTGCCAGCAGTTACTCGGGGGGCGGGGGCACCATATATTTT
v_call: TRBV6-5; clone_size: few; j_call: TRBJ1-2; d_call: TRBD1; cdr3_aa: CASTGGYGYTF; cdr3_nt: TGTGCCAGTACAGGGGGTTATGGCTACACCTTC
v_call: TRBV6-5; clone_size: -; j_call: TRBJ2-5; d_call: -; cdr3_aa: CASSYYLGRGQETQYF; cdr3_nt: TGTGCCAGCAGTTACTACCTCGGACGGGGTCAAGAGACCCAGTACTTC
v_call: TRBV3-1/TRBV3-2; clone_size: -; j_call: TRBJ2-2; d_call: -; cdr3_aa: CASSPRDITFSTGELFF; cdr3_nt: TGTGCCAGCAGCCCCCGGGACATCACCTTTTCCACCGGGGAGCTGTTTTTT
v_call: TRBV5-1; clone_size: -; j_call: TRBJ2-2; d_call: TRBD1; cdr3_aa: CASSLLGQGIGELFF; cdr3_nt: TGCGCCAGCAGCTTGTTAGGACAGGGGATCGGGGAGCTGTTTTTT
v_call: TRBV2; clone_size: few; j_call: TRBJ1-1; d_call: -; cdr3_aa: CASAVEVRNTEAFF; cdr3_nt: TGTGCCAGCGCGGTGGAGGTTCGGAACACTGAAGCTTTCTTT
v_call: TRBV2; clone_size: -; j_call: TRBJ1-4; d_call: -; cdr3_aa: CASRLGTGGVSTNEKLFF; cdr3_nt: TGTGCCAGCAGGTTGGGGACGGGGGGAGTATCAACTAATGAAAAACTGTTTTTT
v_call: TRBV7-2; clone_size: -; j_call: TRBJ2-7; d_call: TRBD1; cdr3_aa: CASSFRTGPAEQYF; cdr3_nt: TGTGCCAGCAGCTTCCGGACAGGGCCAGCCGAGCAGTACTTC
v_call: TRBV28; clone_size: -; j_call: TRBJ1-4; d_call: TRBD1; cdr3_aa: CASSDRVGAEKLFF; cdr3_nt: TGTGCCAGCAGTGACAGGGTCGGGGCTGAAAAACTGTTTTTT
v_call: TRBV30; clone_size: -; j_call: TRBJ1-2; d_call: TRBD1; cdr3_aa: CAWSGQGGIYGYTF; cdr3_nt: TGTGCCTGGAGTGGACAGGGGGGGATCTATGGCTACACCTTC
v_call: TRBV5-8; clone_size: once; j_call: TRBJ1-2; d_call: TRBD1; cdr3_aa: CASSLAGGGYGYTF; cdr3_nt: TGTGCCAGCAGCTTGGCAGGGGGTGGCTATGGCTACACCTTC
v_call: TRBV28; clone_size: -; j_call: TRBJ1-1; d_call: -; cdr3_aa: CASSLSSTGNTEAFF; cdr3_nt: TGTGCCAGCAGTTTAAGTAGCACGGGGAACACTGAAGCTTTCTTT
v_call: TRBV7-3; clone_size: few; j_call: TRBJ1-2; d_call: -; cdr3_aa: CASSLTVTAVTGGGYTF; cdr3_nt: TGTGCCAGCAGCTTAACTGTTACTGCCGTGACGGGCGGGGGCTACACCTTC
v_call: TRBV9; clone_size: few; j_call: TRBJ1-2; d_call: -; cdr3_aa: CASSSNGYTF; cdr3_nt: TGTGCCAGCAGCTCAAATGGCTACACCTTC
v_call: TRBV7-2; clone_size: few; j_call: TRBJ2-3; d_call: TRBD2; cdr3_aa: CASSLGGRPGLARNTQYF; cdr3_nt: TGTGCCAGCAGCTTAGGGGGTCGGCCGGGACTAGCCAGGAATACGCAGTATTTT
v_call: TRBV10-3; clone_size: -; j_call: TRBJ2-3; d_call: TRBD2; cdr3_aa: CAIMTTSGPTDTQYF; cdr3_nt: TGTGCCATCATGACTACTAGCGGTCCCACAGATACGCAGTATTTT
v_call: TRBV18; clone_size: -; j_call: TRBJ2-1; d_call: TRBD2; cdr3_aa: CASSPQDSGGASYNEQFF; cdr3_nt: TGTGCCAGCTCACCACAAGATAGCGGGGGGGCGTCCTACAATGAGCAGTTCTTC
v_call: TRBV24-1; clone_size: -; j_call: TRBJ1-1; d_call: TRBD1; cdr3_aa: CATSDPGQGALAFF; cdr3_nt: TGTGCCACCAGTGATCCGGGACAGGGGGCTCTGGCTTTCTTT
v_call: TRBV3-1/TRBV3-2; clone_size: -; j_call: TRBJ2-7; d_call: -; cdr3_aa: CASSPPGKGTYEQYF; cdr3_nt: TGTGCCAGCAGCCCCCCAGGGAAAGGAACCTACGAGCAGTACTTC
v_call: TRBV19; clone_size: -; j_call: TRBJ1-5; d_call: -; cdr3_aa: CASSIQGISNQPQHF; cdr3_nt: TGTGCCAGTAGTATTCAGGGAATTAGCAATCAGCCCCAGCATTTT
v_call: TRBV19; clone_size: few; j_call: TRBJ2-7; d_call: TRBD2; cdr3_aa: CASSTSSGASSYEQYF; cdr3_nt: TGTGCCAGTAGTACCTCTAGCGGGGCTAGCTCCTACGAGCAGTACTTC
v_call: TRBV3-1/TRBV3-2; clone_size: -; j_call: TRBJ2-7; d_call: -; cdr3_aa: CASSRTGGSYEQYF; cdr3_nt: TGTGCCAGCAGCCGGACAGGAGGGAGCTACGAGCAGTACTTC
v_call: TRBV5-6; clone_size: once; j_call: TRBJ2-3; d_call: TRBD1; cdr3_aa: CASSQGQAGDTQYF; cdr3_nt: TGTGCCAGCAGCCAGGGACAGGCAGGGGATACGCAGTATTTT
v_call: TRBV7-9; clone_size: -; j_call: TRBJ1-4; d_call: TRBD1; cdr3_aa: CASSLGRDSSNEKLFF; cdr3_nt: TGTGCCAGCAGCTTGGGCCGGGACAGCAGTAATGAAAAACTGTTTTTT
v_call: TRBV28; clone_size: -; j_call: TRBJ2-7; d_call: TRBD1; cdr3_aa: CASTLSDRVAYEQYF; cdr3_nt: TGTGCCAGCACACTATCGGACAGGGTCGCCTACGAGCAGTACTTC
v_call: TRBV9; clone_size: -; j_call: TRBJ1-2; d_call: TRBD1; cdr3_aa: CASSVVGTAAYGYTF; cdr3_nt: TGTGCCAGCAGCGTAGTCGGGACAGCGGCGTATGGCTACACCTTC
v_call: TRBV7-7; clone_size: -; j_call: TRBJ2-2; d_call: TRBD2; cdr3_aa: CASSTGAGGATGELFF; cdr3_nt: TGTGCTAGCAGCACAGGAGCGGGGGGGGCAACCGGGGAGCTGTTTTTT
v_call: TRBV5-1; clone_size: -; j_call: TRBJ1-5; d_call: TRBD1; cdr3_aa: CASSLGGQSNQPQHF; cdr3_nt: TGCGCCAGCAGCTTGGGGGGACAGAGCAATCAGCCCCAGCATTTT
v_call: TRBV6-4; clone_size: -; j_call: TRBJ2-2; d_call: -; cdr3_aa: CASSDSGRDRLFF; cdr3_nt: TGTGCCAGCAGTGACTCAGGCAGGGATCGGCTGTTTTTT
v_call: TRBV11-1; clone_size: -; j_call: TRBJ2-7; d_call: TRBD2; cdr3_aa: CASSFLAGERYEQYF; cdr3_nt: TGTGCCAGCAGCTTCTTAGCGGGGGAACGCTACGAGCAGTACTTC
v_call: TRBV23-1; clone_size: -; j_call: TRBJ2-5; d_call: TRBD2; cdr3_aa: CASSQFYQTSVGETQYF; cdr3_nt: TGCGCCAGCAGTCAATTCTACCAAACTAGCGTAGGAGAGACCCAGTACTTC
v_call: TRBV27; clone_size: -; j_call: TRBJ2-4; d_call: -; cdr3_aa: CASSPGVAKNIQYF; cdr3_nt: TGTGCCAGCAGTCCCGGAGTAGCCAAAAACATTCAGTACTTC
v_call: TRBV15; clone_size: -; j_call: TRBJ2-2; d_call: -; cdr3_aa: CATSRGHANTGELFF; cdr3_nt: TGTGCCACCAGCAGAGGACACGCGAACACCGGGGAGCTGTTTTTT
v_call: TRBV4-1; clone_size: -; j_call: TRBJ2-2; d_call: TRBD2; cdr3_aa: CASSQDWLTSGGIGELFF; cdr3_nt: TGCGCCAGCAGCCAAGATTGGCTGACTAGCGGGGGTATCGGGGAGCTGTTTTTT
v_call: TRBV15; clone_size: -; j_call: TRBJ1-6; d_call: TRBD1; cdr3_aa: CATSRADRDILHF; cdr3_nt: TGTGCCACCAGCAGAGCGGACAGGGACATCCTCCACTTT
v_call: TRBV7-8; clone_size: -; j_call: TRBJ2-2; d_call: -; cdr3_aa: CASSLRGAESGELFF; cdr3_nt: TGTGCCAGCAGCTTACGGGGGGCCGAGTCCGGGGAGCTGTTTTTT
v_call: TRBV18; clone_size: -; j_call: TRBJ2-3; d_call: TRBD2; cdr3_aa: CASSFTSGGDARTDTQYF; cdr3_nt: TGTGCCAGCTCATTTACTAGCGGGGGCGACGCCCGCACAGATACGCAGTATTTT
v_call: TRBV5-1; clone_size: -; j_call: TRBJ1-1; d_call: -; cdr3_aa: CASSRGTQGDTEAFF; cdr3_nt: TGCGCCAGCAGCCGCGGGACCCAAGGAGACACTGAAGCTTTCTTT
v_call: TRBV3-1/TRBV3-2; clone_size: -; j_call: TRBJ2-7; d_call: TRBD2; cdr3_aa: CASSQEGRGGSYEQYF; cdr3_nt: TGTGCCAGCAGCCAAGAAGGACGGGGGGGATCCTACGAGCAGTACTTC
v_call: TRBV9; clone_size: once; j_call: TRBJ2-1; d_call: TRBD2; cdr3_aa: CASSVGATSGGEQFF; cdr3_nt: TGTGCCAGCAGCGTGGGGGCGACTAGCGGGGGTGAGCAGTTCTTC
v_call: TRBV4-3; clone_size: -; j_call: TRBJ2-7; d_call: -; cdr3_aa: CASSPGRGLYEQYF; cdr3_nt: TGCGCCAGCAGCCCCGGACGGGGTCTCTACGAGCAGTACTTC
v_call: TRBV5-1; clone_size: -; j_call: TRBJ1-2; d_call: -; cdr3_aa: CASSLDGENYGYTF; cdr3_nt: TGCGCCAGCAGCTTGGACGGGGAGAACTATGGCTACACCTTC
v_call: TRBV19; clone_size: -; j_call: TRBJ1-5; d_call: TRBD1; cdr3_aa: CASSSPGQFNQPQHF; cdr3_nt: TGTGCCAGTAGTTCGCCGGGACAGTTTAATCAGCCCCAGCATTTT